Each of the 5 T cell receptor beta chains below was sequenced from the same sample in a study of blood T cell repertoires in COVID-19. Repertoires were generated with immunoSEQ multiplex PCR, while TCRdb's copy carries only in-frame clones and drops some. This table has about 100,000 clones, 87% appearing once. Specimen: peripheral blood. These receptors were collected from a woman in her 50s with COVID-19, enrolled during active disease.

The J gene is TRBJ2-7, the V gene TRBV7-9; TRBD1 matches 10 bases. CDR3 length equals 18 residues. V was pared by 6 bases and J by 2 bases, with 16 bases of the junction left unmatched. CDR1 is SEHNR, CDR2 FQNEAQ, per germline (reference sequence). CDR3 coding DNA: TGTGCCAGCAGGAAAGGACAGGGGGGCACCGGGGGGCCCTACGAGCAGTACTTC. Its translation: CASRKGQGGTGGPYEQYF.

The genes are TRBV24-1 and TRBJ1-4; TRBD1 aligns across 8 bases. J gave up 6 bases and V 4 bases, and 3 bases lay outside the gene matches. CDR1 and CDR2 from the germline V gene are KGHDR and SFDVKD. The CDR3 runs to 14 residues. The CDR3 loop is CATSDGQGDEKLFF. In nucleotides, the CDR3 is TGTGCCACCAGTGACGGACAGGGAGATGAAAAACTGTTTTTT.

The chain is built from TRBV3-1 (or the pseudogene TRBV3-2) and TRBJ2-5; 9 nucleotides align to TRBD2. Losses at the gene ends were 3 bases for V and 3 bases for J; bases not matched to a gene: 11. CDR3 size: 17 residues. CDR1 and CDR2 from the germline V gene are LGHDT and YNNKEL (reference sequence). The CDR3 nucleotides read TGTGCCAGCAGCCATGGGCTTACTAGCGGGTCTGAAGAGACCCAGTACTTC. Translation: CASSHGLTSGSEETQYF.

CDR3 in amino acids: CASSEAETGPLSYEQYF. The CDR3 DNA reads TGTGCCAGCAGTGAAGCGGAGACAGGGCCACTCTCCTACGAGCAGTACTTC. The rearrangement uses TRBV6-1 and TRBJ2-7; TRBD1 agrees at 7 bases. In germline, CDR1 is MNHNS, CDR2 SASEGT. This CDR3 has 17 amino acids. The V gene end was trimmed by 0 bases and the J gene end by 0 bases; junction bases not matched to a gene: 8.

The chain uses TRBV18 and TRBJ2-7; TRBD2 agrees at 9 bases. Germline V gene lookup returns CDR1 KGHSH and CDR2 LQKENI. V lost 6 bases and J lost 4; bases outside the gene matches: 10. This CDR3 contains 15 residues. This CDR3 is CASSRGGAAFYEQYF. In DNA, the CDR3 is TGTGCCAGCTCCCGCGGGGGGGCCGCTTTTTACGAGCAGTACTTC.